The 23 T cell receptor beta chains below were found in one sample sequenced in a study of cytomegalovirus exposure and HLA in healthy donors. The PCR made use of 60 Vbeta and 13 Jbeta primers. Profiled with immunoSEQ multiplex PCR; TCRdb holds only in-frame clones, not every one. The table records under 130,000 clones, about four fifths of them present only once. The sample was PBMCs. These receptors were obtained from a man younger than 45 in good health and CMV-seronegative.

The chain uses TRBV4-3 and TRBJ2-3, with a possible D match to TRBD1 (5 bases). CDR3 length equals 16 residues. The V end lost 4 bases, the J end lost 5 bases, and 19 bases lay between the germline ends. Germline CDR1 and CDR2: LGHNA and YSLEER. The chain's CDR3 is CASSPGWVGPGDTQYF. CDR3 in DNA: TGCGCCAGCAGCCCAGGTTGGGTGGGGCCGGGAGATACGCAGTATTTT.

The rearrangement links TRBV9 to TRBJ2-1; perhaps TRBD2 as D (6 bases). Germline V lookup: CDR1 SGDLS, CDR2 YYNGEE. Trimming shortened V by 0 bases and J by 4 bases, and 11 bases separated the two germline ends. The CDR3 loop spans 15 amino acids. CDR3 residues: CASSVAGEMYNEQFF. In nucleotides, the CDR3 is TGTGCCAGCAGCGTAGCGGGAGAGATGTACAATGAGCAGTTCTTC.

As DNA, the CDR3 is TGTGCCAGCAGCCCCGAGGGTACAGCTGGCTACTACGAGCAGTACTTC. Residues: CASSPEGTAGYYEQYF. This rearrangement joins TRBV7-9 to TRBJ2-7; maybe TRBD2 (5 bases). Trimming left V 5 bases short and J 3 bases short, with 20 bases between. There are 16 residues in the CDR3. The V gene's germline CDR1 is SEHNR and CDR2 FQNEAQ (reference sequence). Drawing the rest from reference TRBV7-9 and TRBJ2-7, the complete variable domain is DTGVSQNPRHKITKRGQNVTFRCDPISEHNRLYWYRQTLGQGPEFLTYFQNEAQLEKSRLLSDRFSAERPKGSFSTLEIQRTEQGDSAMYLCASSPEGTAGYYEQYFGPGTRLTVT.

The chain uses TRBV7-9 and TRBJ2-7; D unclear. Trimming took off 5 bases at V and 0 bases at J, with 14 bases between the two ends. CDR1 SEHNR and CDR2 FQNEAQ come from the germline V gene (reference sequence). The CDR3 is 15 amino acids. The CDR3 here is CASSRDTVPSYEQYF. Here the CDR3 DNA reads TGTGCCAGCAGCCGAGATACAGTGCCCTCCTACGAGCAGTACTTC.

This clone showed up just a few times. J is TRBJ1-1 and V is TRBV10-1, with a tentative D call TRBD1 (6 bases). Trimming stripped 5 bases from V and 1 base from J, with 14 bases between. Germline-derived CDR1 and CDR2 are WNHNN and SYGVQD (reference sequence). This CDR3 region has 15 residues. This CDR3 is CASSNSRQANTEAFF. The CDR3 DNA reads TGCGCCAGCAGTAACTCAAGACAGGCGAACACTGAAGCTTTCTTT.

This chain joins TRBV5-6 and TRBJ1-4; TRBD1 might be the D (5 bases). This CDR3 is 14 amino acids long. Germline CDR1 is SGHDT and CDR2 is YYEEEE. The V end was cut by 5 bases, the J end by 10 bases, with 18 bases between. The CDR3 nucleotides read TGTGCCAGCAGGGAGGGGTCCTTCTCTGGAAAACTGTTTTTT. Translating it yields CASREGSFSGKLFF.

The rearrangement joins TRBV18 to TRBJ2-3, with TRBD1 identical over 7 bases. The CDR3 runs 15 residues. The trim removed 8 bases at V and 4 bases at J, leaving 12 bases unmatched. Germline CDR1 is KGHSH and CDR2 is LQKENI. CDR3 in DNA: TGTGCCAGCCAGTGGCAGGGGGATTTATCAGATACGCAGTATTTT. It encodes CASQWQGDLSDTQYF.

This chain joins TRBV19 and TRBJ2-7; tentative D call: TRBD2 (6 bases). CDR3 size: 15 residues. Trimming stripped 1 base from V and 0 bases from J, with 10 bases between. Per germline, CDR1 LNHDA and CDR2 SQIVND (reference sequence). In nucleotides, the CDR3 is TGTGCCAGTAGTATAGGCGCGGGGAGCTCCTACGAGCAGTACTTC. Translating it yields CASSIGAGSSYEQYF.

The V call is TRBV19, the J call TRBJ2-2, with D possibly being TRBD2 (6 bases). V was trimmed by 6 bases and J by 4 bases, leaving 18 bases between them. This CDR3 spans 16 amino acids. Looked up from germline, CDR1 is LNHDA and CDR2 is SQIVND (reference sequence). The CDR3 region has the DNA TGTGCCAGTAGCTTCGGGGGTAGAGGGAGCACCGGGGAGCTGTTTTTT. Its translation is CASSFGGRGSTGELFF.

This chain joins TRBV10-3 and TRBJ2-5; TRBD1 matches 11 bases. This CDR3 is built from 16 residues. Germline CDR1 is ENHRY and CDR2 is SYGVKD. Losses at the gene ends were 0 bases for V and 4 bases for J; bases not matched to a gene: 4. The CDR3 loop reads CAISESDRGHGETQYF. As DNA, the CDR3 is TGTGCCATCAGTGAGTCGGACAGGGGGCATGGAGAGACCCAGTACTTC.

The chain links TRBV12-2 to TRBJ2-5; whether TRBD2, the table's D call, matches the DNA was not checked. TRBV12-2 is classified as a pseudogene. This CDR3 is built from 17 residues. CDR3 region: CASRFSQCPGGEETQYF. DNA for the CDR3: TGTGCAAGTCGCTTCAGTCAATGTCCGGGGGGCGAGGAGACCCAGTACTTC.

This clone was seen a handful of times. The genes are TRBV19 and TRBJ1-2; D is unclear. The CDR3 extends over 14 amino acids. V was shortened by 3 bases and J by 4 bases, with 12 bases between the two germline ends. CDR1 and CDR2 (germline): LNHDA, SQIVND (reference sequence). The CDR3 loop is CASSISGLGYGYTF. DNA of the CDR3: TGTGCCAGTAGTATTTCGGGGTTGGGCTATGGCTACACCTTC.

This chain connects TRBV5-1 to TRBJ2-5; TRBD2 agrees at 7 bases. The CDR3 has 14 amino acids. Trimming removed 2 bases from V and 1 base from J; junction bases left unmatched: 2. The germline gives CDR1 SGHRS, CDR2 YFSETQ. DNA of the CDR3: TGCGCCAGCAGCTTAGCGGGGCTCCAAGAGACCCAGTACTTC. It specifies CASSLAGLQETQYF.

CDR3 DNA sequence: TGTGCCAGCTCACCACGGGGGACAGTGGGGGCCGGGGAGCTGTTTTTT. This translates into CASSPRGTVGAGELFF. The chain links TRBV18 to TRBJ2-2; 7 nucleotides align to TRBD1. Germline V gene sequence: CDR1 KGHSH, CDR2 LQKENI. The CDR3 runs 16 residues. Germline trimming cut 1 base from V and 6 bases from J; bases unmatched to any gene: 8.

The chain is built from TRBV5-4 and TRBJ2-3, with 7 bases identical to TRBD1. The CDR3 consists of 17 residues. The V gene's germline CDR1 is SGHNT and CDR2 YYREEE (reference sequence). V shed 0 bases and J 0 bases; nucleotides not matched to a gene: 7. The CDR3 here is CASSLAGQLGSTDTQYF. As DNA, the CDR3 is TGTGCCAGCAGCTTGGCGGGACAGCTCGGGAGCACAGATACGCAGTATTTT.

The chain combines TRBV7-2 with TRBJ2-7; 7 nucleotides match TRBD2. The germline CDR1 and CDR2 sequences are SGHTA and FQGNSA. Trimming cost V 1 base and J 3 bases; bases outside gene matches: 6. The CDR3 sequence is 15 residues long. The DNA of the CDR3 is TGTGCCAGCAGCTTAGGCGGGACGGGGGGCTACGAGCAGTACTTC. This codes for CASSLGGTGGYEQYF.

The chain recombines TRBV11-2 with TRBJ2-7; 9 positions agree with TRBD2. V shed 5 bases and J 4 bases; nucleotides not matched to a gene: 9. This CDR3 is 15 amino acids long. In germline, CDR1 is SGHAT, CDR2 FQNNGV. CDR3 sequence reads: CASSALGTSLYEQYF. In DNA form, the CDR3 reads TGTGCCAGCAGCGCCCTTGGGACTAGCCTTTACGAGCAGTACTTC.

J is TRBJ2-3 and V is TRBV28; 8 bases are shared with TRBD2. V gave up 2 bases and J gave up 0 bases; unmatched junction bases: 19. CDR3 size: 21 residues. Germline CDR1 MDHEN, CDR2 SYDVKM. The CDR3 loop is CASSLLFPEVFSGTSTDTQYF. For the CDR3, the DNA is TGTGCCAGCAGTTTACTTTTTCCCGAAGTATTTAGCGGGACTAGCACAGATACGCAGTATTTT.

V gene TRBV6-5 combines with J gene TRBJ2-5; 7 positions match TRBD2. The germline CDR1 and CDR2 sequences are MNHEY and SVGAGI. The V segment lost 4 bases and the J segment 4 bases; nucleotides outside the gene matches: 6. The CDR3 runs 14 residues. The CDR3 DNA sequence: TGTGCCAGCAGTTCGCGCGGGAGATCAGAGACCCAGTACTTC. Protein product: CASSSRGRSETQYF.

This clone has more than one count but fewer than ten. This sequence joins TRBV19 and TRBJ1-5; 12 nucleotides line up with TRBD1. Germline V CDR1 and CDR2: LNHDA, SQIVND (reference sequence). This CDR3 has 17 amino acids. Trimming removed 4 bases from V and 7 bases from J; junction bases left unmatched: 11. This CDR3 is CASSTGPGQGAGQPQHF. The CDR3, as DNA: TGTGCCAGTAGTACCGGACCGGGACAGGGGGCGGGACAGCCCCAGCATTTT.

The genes are TRBV18 and TRBJ2-5; D possibly corresponds to TRBD1 (5 bases). Trimming cost V 5 bases and J 0 bases, with 10 bases left between them. The CDR3 sequence is 14 residues long. CDR1 is KGHSH and CDR2 is LQKENI in the germline V gene. As DNA, the CDR3 is TGTGCCAGCTCAAAGACAGACTACCAAGAGACCCAGTACTTC. Protein product: CASSKTDYQETQYF.

The chain has TRBV4-3 and TRBJ2-1, with TRBD2 matching 9 bases. V lost 0 bases to trimming and J lost 3 bases; unmatched junction nucleotides: 3. Germline V lookup: CDR1 LGHNA, CDR2 YSLEER. There are 16 residues in the CDR3. The chain's CDR3 is CASSQDLRGGYNEQFF. The CDR3 DNA is TGCGCCAGCAGCCAAGATTTGCGGGGGGGCTACAATGAGCAGTTCTTC.

This clone appeared a few times. The genes are TRBV6-5 and TRBJ2-5; TRBD1 is a possible D gene (6 bases). This CDR3 spans 14 amino acids. Per the germline V gene, CDR1 is MNHEY and CDR2 is SVGAGI. Trimming took 2 bases from V and 4 from J, leaving 11 bases between them. In nucleotides, the CDR3 is TGTGCCAGCAGTTACCAGGGCAGGGGAGAGACCCAGTACTTC. Amino acids: CASSYQGRGETQYF.